The 14 T cell receptor beta chains reported below all come from one sample, sequenced in a study of T cells in Graves' hyperthyroidism and ophthalmopathy. Researchers amplified the TCR beta CDR3 regions from RNA transcripts. TCR CDR3 regions were first amplified by RT-PCR with HTBI primers. A single record per CDR3 protein comes from TCRdb applying MiXCR to the multiplex PCR reads. The repertoire includes about 740,000 distinct CDR3 sequences, 12% to 15% of them detected once, and about 9.4% sits in the top ten. Sample: blood. The origin of the receptors is a woman aged 18 to 35 with Graves' hyperthyroidism.

This clonotype was recorded many times. The chain couples TRBV27 to TRBJ2-7; 7 bases fit TRBD2. Losses at the gene ends were 2 bases for V and 5 bases for J; bases not matched to a gene: 9. The CDR3 has 15 amino acids. Germline V CDR1 and CDR2: MNHEY, SMNVEV (reference sequence). The CDR3 reads CASSLGAGRDHEQYF. The CDR3 bases are TGTGCCAGCAGTTTAGGCGCGGGGAGGGACCACGAGCAGTACTTC.

The chain is built from TRBV11-2 and TRBJ2-3, with 15 positions matching TRBD2. CDR1 is SGHAT, CDR2 FQNNGV, per germline. The CDR3 totals 16 residues. V lost 3 bases, J lost 4 bases, and 2 bases stayed unmatched. The chain's CDR3 is CASSLGLAGGADTQYF. The CDR3 bases are TGTGCCAGCAGCTTGGGACTAGCGGGAGGAGCAGATACGCAGTATTTT. Based on the CDR3 plus reference TRBV11-2 and TRBJ2-3, the full variable domain is EAGVAQSPRYKIIEKRQSVAFWCNPISGHATLYWYQQILGQGPKLLIQFQNNGVVDDSQLPKDRFSAERLKGVDSTLKIQPAKLEDSAVYLCASSLGLAGGADTQYFGPGTRLTVL.

The J gene is TRBJ2-6, the V gene TRBV28; the D call may be TRBD1 or TRBD2 (5 bases each). The germline gives CDR1 MDHEN, CDR2 SYDVKM. V shed 7 bases and J shed 4 bases, with 11 bases lying between them. This CDR3 has 14 amino acids. The CDR3 DNA reads TGTGCCAGCACCCCCGGGGCCGGGGCCAACGTCCTGACTTTC. Translated, it gives CASTPGAGANVLTF.

This chain joins TRBV6-2 or TRBV6-3 and TRBJ1-5, with 9 bases identical to TRBD1. V shed 4 bases, J shed 7 bases, and the junction held 5 bases outside the gene matches. The CDR3 spans 14 residues. Germline V gene lookup returns CDR1 MNHEY and CDR2 SVGEGT. The CDR3 loop reads CASSSGTGFQPQHF. The CDR3, as DNA: TGTGCCAGCAGTTCCGGGACAGGGTTCCAGCCCCAGCATTTT.

This clonotype was observed a handful of times. V usage is TRBV19 and J usage is TRBJ2-1; 7 bases are shared with TRBD1. CDR3 length equals 14 residues. The V and J ends lost 3 bases and 5 bases, in that order; junction bases with no gene match: 4. Germline CDR1 reads LNHDA; CDR2 reads SQIVND (reference sequence). CDR3 DNA sequence: TGTGCCAGTAGTATTCAGGGGGTGGACAATGAGCAGTTCTTC. It translates to CASSIQGVDNEQFF. Using reference TRBV19 and TRBJ2-1 for the parts outside the CDR3, the full variable domain is DGGITQSPKYLFRKEGQNVTLSCEQNLNHDAMYWYRQDPGQGLRLIYYSQIVNDFQKGDIAEGYSVSREKKESFPLTVTSAQKNPTAFYLCASSIQGVDNEQFFGPGTRLTVL.

The V gene is TRBV19, the J gene TRBJ1-5; D ambiguous. The V end was cut by 8 bases, the J end by 0 bases, with 11 bases between. Germline CDR1 LNHDA, CDR2 SQIVND (reference sequence). CDR3 length: 14 amino acids. CDR3 loop: CASQRVASNQPQHF. The CDR3 DNA reads TGTGCCAGTCAGCGAGTCGCTAGCAATCAGCCCCAGCATTTT.

This clonotype was counted only a few times. V and J are TRBV12-3 or TRBV12-4 and TRBJ2-3; the match to TRBD2 covers 8 bases. The V segment lost 8 bases and the J segment 2 bases; nucleotides outside the gene matches: 9. This CDR3 is built from 15 residues. This CDR3 is CASLLAVPTTDTQYF. In DNA, the CDR3 is TGTGCCAGCCTACTAGCGGTTCCTACCACAGATACGCAGTATTTT.

This clonotype came up many times. The chain joins TRBV24-1 to TRBJ2-1, with 7 bases fitting TRBD1. Germline V gene sequence: CDR1 KGHDR, CDR2 SFDVKD. This CDR3 contains 16 residues. V was pared by 4 bases and J by 3 bases, with 8 bases of the junction left unmatched. This CDR3 is CATSDPGGPNYNEQFF. DNA of the CDR3: TGTGCCACCAGTGACCCAGGGGGACCCAACTACAATGAGCAGTTCTTC.

There are a few counts of this clonotype. The rearrangement uses TRBV7-9 and TRBJ2-7; D may be TRBD1 (6 bases). Germline lookup yields CDR1 SEHNR and CDR2 FQNEAQ (reference sequence). With 5 bases removed from V and 6 bases from J, the gap between germline ends came to 17 bases. The CDR3 consists of 14 residues. The CDR3 DNA reads TGTGCCAGCAGCCCCCGACAGGAGTGGAGCGAGCAGTACTTC. This codes for CASSPRQEWSEQYF.

This clonotype occurred many times. The rearrangement joins TRBV27 to TRBJ2-1; 12 nucleotides line up with TRBD2. Germline V CDR1 and CDR2: MNHEY, SMNVEV (reference sequence). This CDR3 has 18 residues. The J segment lost 7 bases and the V segment lost 2 bases, leaving 12 bases of the junction unmatched. The CDR3 bases are TGTGCCAGCAGTTTAGGCCTAGCGGGAGGGCCTGGTTCAAATGAGCAGTTCTTC. Amino acids: CASSLGLAGGPGSNEQFF.

This clonotype was recorded at least ten times. This chain joins TRBV28 and TRBJ1-3; D not certain. With 5 bases removed from V and 5 bases from J, the gap between germline ends came to 10 bases. CDR1 is MDHEN and CDR2 is SYDVKM in the germline V gene. The CDR3 totals 13 residues. CDR3 amino acids: CASSPSLRNTIYF. The CDR3, as DNA: TGTGCCAGCAGTCCGTCTCTTAGAAACACCATATATTTT.

This clonotype was observed a few times. The chain employs TRBV3-1 and TRBJ2-1; D gene uncertain. The germline V and J ends were trimmed by 0 bases and 12 bases, with 12 bases remaining between them. Germline V lookup: CDR1 LGHDT, CDR2 YNNKEL (reference sequence). The CDR3 runs to 13 residues. CDR3 DNA: TGTGCCAGCAGCCAAGACCCCGGGTCTTGGCAGTTCTTC. This codes for CASSQDPGSWQFF.

The CDR3 region is CASSLENLPYNEQFF. As DNA, the CDR3 is TGTGCCAGCAGCCTGGAAAATTTACCCTACAATGAGCAGTTCTTC. V gene TRBV4-2 combines with J gene TRBJ2-1; D is uncertain. The V end was cut by 4 bases, the J end by 2 bases, with 12 bases between. CDR1 and CDR2 from the germline V gene are LGHNA and YNFKEQ. The CDR3 has 15 residues.

Remarks on this clonotype: Its ends do not fully match the called genes, so a read error is possible. This rearrangement joins TRBV4-2 to TRBJ1-2, with 9 nucleotides matching TRBD1. Per the germline V gene, CDR1 is LGHNA and CDR2 is YNFKEQ. This CDR3 region has 14 residues. In DNA, the CDR3 is TGTGCCAGCGGCCAAGCACAGGGGGCGCCTGGCTACACCTTC. Translating it yields CASGQAQGAPGYTF.